The 28 T cell receptor beta chains below were found in one sample sequenced in a study of identical twins. TCRdb used MiXCR to reprocess the 5' RACE reads, holding one entry per CDR3 protein. Of 450,000 or so distinct CDR3 sequences listed, around a sixth are singletons. Sequencing used naive T cells sorted from blood. The receptors originated from a man aged 50 to 60 in good health.

The sample holds many counts of this clonotype. The CDR3 DNA reads as TGTGCCACCAGCAGAGAAGGACTGTGGGCTTTCTTT. Translated: CATSREGLWAFF. The rearrangement joins TRBV15 to TRBJ1-1; unclear D gene. Germline V gene lookup returns CDR1 LNHNV and CDR2 YYDKDF (reference sequence). Trimming took 0 bases from V and 11 from J, leaving 10 bases between them. The CDR3 spans 12 residues.

This sequence joins TRBV14 and TRBJ2-3; TRBD2 might be the D (6 bases). The CDR3 runs to 16 residues. V was clipped by 0 bases and J by 2 bases, with 12 bases between them. CDR1 and CDR2 from the germline V gene are SGHDN and FVKESK. CDR3 bases: TGTGCCAGCAGCCAAGACCGGGACTGGAACACAGATACGCAGTATTTT. Translated: CASSQDRDWNTDTQYF.

This clonotype was observed a handful of times. A read error may produce the germline difference seen at one junction end. This chain links TRBV7-9 with TRBJ2-6; D remains unclear. Looked up from germline, CDR1 is SEHNR and CDR2 is FQNEAQ (reference sequence). This CDR3 spans 14 amino acids. CDR3 bases: TGTGCCAGCAGCTTAGGCTCTGCGGCCAACGTCCTGACTTTC. Translated: CASSLGSAANVLTF. Combining the CDR3 with reference TRBV7-9 and TRBJ2-6 gives the whole variable domain DTGVSQNPRHKITKRGQNVTFRCDPISEHNRLYWYRQTLGQGPEFLTYFQNEAQLEKSRLLSDRFSAERPKGSFSTLEIQRTEQGDSAMYLCASSLGSAANVLTFGAGSRLTVL.

This clonotype has ten or more counts. The rearrangement links TRBV10-3 to TRBJ1-2, with D unclear. Germline CDR1 is ENHRY and CDR2 is SYGVKD. V was trimmed by 0 bases and J by 4 bases, leaving 9 bases between them. CDR3 length: 14 residues. CDR3 in amino acids: CAISESVSLYGYTF. The CDR3 bases are TGTGCCATCAGTGAGTCAGTCAGCCTCTATGGCTACACCTTC.

In this sample, this clonotype turned up a few times. This sequence joins TRBV5-1 and TRBJ2-1; TRBD1 matches at 7 bases. The V gene end was trimmed by 7 bases and the J gene end by 13 bases; junction bases not matched to a gene: 11. The CDR3 runs 12 residues. Germline CDR1 and CDR2: SGHRS and YFSETQ. DNA of the CDR3: TGCGCCAGCGCGAACGAAGGGACAGAACAGTTCTTC. It translates to CASANEGTEQFF.

The chain couples TRBV20-1 to TRBJ2-7, with D possibly being TRBD1 (6 bases). Trimming shortened V by 4 bases and J by 0 bases, and 16 bases separated the two germline ends. Per the germline V gene, CDR1 is DFQATT and CDR2 is SNEGSKA (reference sequence). The CDR3 is 15 amino acids. Here the CDR3 reads CSAIGRQEFSYEQYF. The CDR3 DNA is TGCAGTGCTATAGGTAGACAGGAGTTCTCCTACGAGCAGTACTTC.

This rearrangement joins TRBV3-1 to TRBJ2-7; possibly TRBD2 for D (7 bases). The CDR3 runs to 13 residues. Germline CDR1 reads LGHDT; CDR2 reads YNNKEL (reference sequence). V gave up 1 base and J gave up 6 bases, with 10 bases separating them. The DNA for the CDR3 is TGTGCCAGCAGCCAAGGGCGGGGGCCCGAGCAGTACTTC. Encoded protein: CASSQGRGPEQYF.

CDR3 region: CASRGTGPYEQYF. CDR3 coding DNA: TGTGCCAGCAGGGGGACAGGACCCTACGAGCAGTACTTC. The rearrangement uses TRBV28 and TRBJ2-7; TRBD1 aligns across 8 bases. The ends lost 6 bases at V and 2 bases at J; junction bases unmatched: 3. Germline values: CDR1 MDHEN, CDR2 SYDVKM. The CDR3 is 13 residues long. The full variable domain, with the rest looked up from reference TRBV28 and TRBJ2-7, is DVKVTQSSRYLVKRTGEKVFLECVQDMDHENMFWYRQDPGLGLRLIYFSYDVKMKEKGDIPEGYSVSREKKERFSLILESASTNQTSMYLCASRGTGPYEQYFGPGTRLTVT.

This chain connects TRBV4-1 to TRBJ2-4, with 7 positions matching TRBD2. This CDR3 is built from 19 residues. After removal of 0 bases from V and 1 base from J, the junction contained 12 bases not matched to a gene. Per germline, CDR1 MGHRA and CDR2 YSYEKL. The CDR3 sequence: CASSQDRSQRDFAKNIQYF. For the CDR3, the DNA is TGCGCCAGCAGCCAAGATCGGAGCCAGCGGGATTTCGCCAAAAACATTCAGTACTTC.

The V gene is TRBV5-5, the J gene TRBJ2-3; either TRBD1 or TRBD2 may fit D (5 bases each). The CDR3 is 16 amino acids. V dropped 1 base and J dropped 0 bases, with 12 bases sitting between them. CDR1 is SGHKS and CDR2 is YYEKEE in the germline V gene (reference sequence). CDR3 DNA sequence: TGTGCCAGCAGCTTGTTCCGGGGCCCTAGCACAGATACGCAGTATTTT. This translates into CASSLFRGPSTDTQYF.

This clonotype was counted at least ten times. As DNA, the CDR3 is TGCAGTACGAAGTCGCGGAATCAGCCCCAGCATTTT. Residues: CSTKSRNQPQHF. The chain couples TRBV20-1 to TRBJ1-5, with D unresolved. The CDR3 has 12 residues. Germline V gene sequence: CDR1 DFQATT, CDR2 SNEGSKA (reference sequence). V lost 8 bases to trimming and J lost 4 bases, with 12 bases between them.

This clonotype has a handful of counts. This chain links TRBV10-3 with TRBJ1-2; tentatively, D is TRBD1 (6 bases). V was pared by 6 bases and J by 2 bases, with 10 bases between. Germline assignment: CDR1 ENHRY and CDR2 SYGVKD. This CDR3 has 13 amino acids. CDR3 sequence: CAIRKQGNYGYTF. CDR3 bases: TGTGCCATCAGGAAACAGGGAAACTATGGCTACACCTTC.

Points on this clonotype: One base away lies a much larger clone, so this may be a sequencing read error. V usage is TRBV27 and J usage is TRBJ2-5, with TRBD1 as a possible D gene (5 bases). The germline V and J ends were trimmed by 4 bases and 5 bases, with 11 bases remaining between them. CDR3 size: 13 residues. Germline values: CDR1 MNHEY, CDR2 SMNVEV (reference sequence). The CDR3 region is CASSSSGWETQYF. The CDR3, as DNA: TGTGCCAGCAGTTCGTCAGGGTGGGAGACCCAGTACTTC.

V gene TRBV4-1 combines with J gene TRBJ2-4, with 8 bases fitting TRBD2. Losses at the gene ends were 7 bases for V and 9 bases for J; bases not matched to a gene: 8. From germline, CDR1 is MGHRA and CDR2 YSYEKL. This CDR3 region has 13 residues. The CDR3 coding sequence is TGCGCCAGCAAGAAAGCGGGAGAGGCCATTCAGTACTTC. Translation gives CASKKAGEAIQYF.

This clonotype appeared many times. The chain links TRBV3-1 to TRBJ1-1; D unclear. The length of the CDR3 is 14 residues. Deletions cut 5 bases from V and 1 base from J, with 11 bases between. CDR1 and CDR2 from the germline V gene are LGHDT and YNNKEL (reference sequence). CDR3 in DNA: TGTGCCAGCAGCTACTACGGAGCGAACACTGAAGCTTTCTTT. Encoded protein: CASSYYGANTEAFF.

The table lists this clonotype with many counts. The genes are TRBV9 and TRBJ2-7; D is perhaps TRBD1 or TRBD2 (6 bases each). Germline V gene data show CDR1 as SGDLS and CDR2 as YYNGEE. This CDR3 spans 12 amino acids. V lost 4 bases, J lost 7 bases, and 12 bases lay in between. In DNA form, the CDR3 reads TGTGCCAGCAGCCCAGGAGGGGGAGAGCAGTACTTC. It yields the protein CASSPGGGEQYF. The full variable domain, with the rest looked up from reference TRBV9 and TRBJ2-7, is DSGVTQTPKHLITATGQRVTLRCSPRSGDLSVYWYQQSLDQGLQFLIQYYNGEERAKGNILERFSAQQFPDLHSELNLSSLELGDSALYFCASSPGGGEQYFGPGTRLTVT.

This clonotype has a handful of counts. The chain links TRBV12-3 or TRBV12-4 to TRBJ2-5, with 10 bases aligning to TRBD1. The J segment lost 6 bases and the V segment lost 6 bases, leaving 7 bases of the junction unmatched. CDR3 length: 14 amino acids. The CDR3 region is CASSGWTGGKTQYF. DNA for the CDR3: TGTGCCAGCAGCGGTTGGACAGGGGGAAAGACCCAGTACTTC.

The DNA for the CDR3 is TGTGCCAGCGGAAGAACAGGGGGCACAGATACGCAGTATTTT. Translation gives CASGRTGGTDTQYF. The chain couples TRBV28 to TRBJ2-3; 7 bases line up with TRBD1. V shed 8 bases, J shed 1 base, and the junction held 6 bases outside the gene matches. This CDR3 is built from 14 residues. CDR1 MDHEN and CDR2 SYDVKM come from the germline V gene.

This clonotype has only a few counts. The rearrangement joins TRBV20-1 to TRBJ2-5; 7 nucleotides line up with TRBD2. The germline CDR1 and CDR2 sequences are DFQATT and SNEGSKA (reference sequence). The CDR3 sequence is 16 residues long. The V segment lost 1 base and the J segment 5 bases; nucleotides outside the gene matches: 13. CDR3 sequence (DNA): TGCAGTGCTAGAGGCGGCGGGAGAAAGGTTTTGGAGACCCAGTACTTC. It codes for CSARGGGRKVLETQYF.

The chain combines TRBV7-6 with TRBJ1-6; TRBD1 is a possible D gene (5 bases). The ends were cut back, 0 bases at V and 0 bases at J, with 15 bases in the middle. CDR3 length: 19 amino acids. CDR1 is SGHVS, CDR2 FNYEAQ, per germline. Here the CDR3 reads CASSLAAVREGSYNSPLHF. CDR3 sequence (DNA): TGTGCCAGCAGCTTAGCGGCGGTCAGGGAGGGCTCCTATAATTCACCCCTCCACTTT.

This clonotype appeared many times. This rearrangement joins TRBV4-2 to TRBJ2-1; perhaps D is TRBD1 or TRBD2 (5 bases each). The CDR3 has 14 amino acids. The germline CDR1 and CDR2 sequences are LGHNA and YNFKEQ. The V end was cut by 0 bases, the J end by 6 bases, with 9 bases between. This CDR3 reads CASSQDWGSNEQFF. The CDR3 DNA reads as TGTGCCAGCAGCCAAGATTGGGGGAGCAATGAGCAGTTCTTC.

This clonotype occurred a few times. The chain recombines TRBV5-1 with TRBJ2-3; tentatively, D is TRBD1 (6 bases). The CDR3 length is 16 residues. Germline V gene lookup returns CDR1 SGHRS and CDR2 YFSETQ. Trimming took 1 base from V and 3 from J, leaving 15 bases between them. CDR3 DNA sequence: TGCGCCAGCAGCTTGCCAAAACTAGGGGGTACAGATACGCAGTATTTT. Translating it yields CASSLPKLGGTDTQYF.

This clonotype has ten or more counts. This sequence joins TRBV18 and TRBJ1-2; D is uncertain. CDR1 KGHSH and CDR2 LQKENI come from the germline V gene. Trimming pared 4 bases from V and 4 bases from J, leaving 16 bases between. There are 15 residues in the CDR3. CDR3 loop: CASSHKVGSIYGYTF. DNA of the CDR3: TGTGCCAGCTCACATAAAGTCGGGAGTATCTATGGCTACACCTTC.

V gene TRBV11-1 combines with J gene TRBJ1-1, with unresolved D. Trimming shortened V by 2 bases and J by 1 base, and 8 bases separated the two germline ends. The germline V gene has CDR1 SGHAT and CDR2 FQDESV (reference sequence). The CDR3 totals 14 residues. Here the CDR3 reads CASSLSTRNTEAFF. In nucleotides, the CDR3 is TGTGCCAGCAGCTTATCCACAAGGAACACTGAAGCTTTCTTT.

This clonotype was seen more than once but under ten times. The V and J genes are TRBV4-3 and TRBJ2-7; 8 positions match TRBD2. Per germline, CDR1 LGHNA and CDR2 YSLEER. V shed 4 bases, J shed 4 bases, and the junction held 12 bases outside the gene matches. The CDR3 length is 16 residues. CDR3 DNA sequence: TGCGCCAGCAGCCTTAGCCCGGGACTAGGAGGATACGAGCAGTACTTC. It yields the protein CASSLSPGLGGYEQYF.

The V and J genes are TRBV4-3 and TRBJ2-1; TRBD1 matches 9 bases. CDR1 is LGHNA, CDR2 YSLEER, per germline. The CDR3 is 17 amino acids. V lost 1 base to trimming and J lost 3 bases; unmatched junction nucleotides: 7. The CDR3 nucleotides are TGCGCCAGCAGCCAAGGCCCCGGGACAGGGAACTACAATGAGCAGTTCTTC. This codes for CASSQGPGTGNYNEQFF.

This clonotype was recorded at least ten times. J is TRBJ2-7 and V is TRBV4-3, with D hard to call. The V and J ends lost 0 bases and 1 base respectively, with 13 bases between them. CDR1 and CDR2 (germline): LGHNA, YSLEER. CDR3 length equals 16 residues. The CDR3 spells CASSQDWTKVSYEQYF. The CDR3 region has the DNA TGCGCCAGCAGCCAAGATTGGACGAAGGTTTCCTACGAGCAGTACTTC.

The chain employs TRBV7-2 and TRBJ2-2; the match to TRBD2 covers 10 bases. V was clipped by 5 bases and J by 4 bases; unmatched bases: 4. The CDR3 is made up of 15 amino acids. Germline CDR1 SGHTA, CDR2 FQGNSA. Here the CDR3 DNA reads TGTGCCAGCAGCGTCGAGCGGGGGGGCACCGGGGAGCTGTTTTTT. Protein product: CASSVERGGTGELFF. Looking up the rest from reference TRBV7-2 and TRBJ2-2 gives the full variable domain: GAGVSQSPSNKVTEKGKDVELRCDPISGHTALYWYRQSLGQGLEFLIYFQGNSAPDKSGLPSDRFSAERTGGSVSTLTIQRTQQEDSAVYLCASSVERGGTGELFFGEGSRLTVL.